The entry below describes one T cell receptor beta chain. Antigen unknown. This specimen comes from a study of cytomegalovirus exposure and HLA in healthy donors. Findings and limits, study-wide: There were a few CMV-associated chains whose specificity for CMV antigens was confirmed in vitro. Presence/absence analyses supposed approximately even sequencing depth among donors. Several of the most significant clusters appeared linked to common viral pathogens, based on a later analysis. Reports state that TCR beta sequences accurately predicted most subjects' HLA-A and HLA-B alleles.

Germline V gives CDR1 MDHEN, CDR2 SYDVKM. Between the trimmed V and J ends, which lost 7 bases and 0 bases, there was a span of 13 bases. The CDR3 is made up of 15 amino acids. The study ran its PCR with 60 Vbeta and 13 Jbeta primers. Sequenced by immunoSEQ multiplex PCR; TCRdb stores in-frame clones only, minus some. This repertoire shows under 200,000 clones, about 62% found once; its top ten account for roughly 2.9%. The rearrangement uses TRBV28 and TRBJ1-3; D not resolved. The specimen sequenced was PBMCs. This sequence originates from a man in his forties in good health and CMV-seronegative. The CDR3 DNA is TGTGCCAGCACCTCCCCGGACTCCTCTGGAAACACCATATATTTT. Its translation is CASTSPDSSGNTIYF.